Following are 9 T cell receptor beta chains from one sample sequenced in a study of blood T cell repertoires in COVID-19. Produced via immunoSEQ multiplex PCR; TCRdb's table is partial and in-frame only. The repertoire has 90,000 or so clones, less than 90% of them found once; the top ten carry roughly 6.5%. Input material: peripheral blood. The receptors derive from a man aged 55 to 69 with acute or convalescent COVID-19.

This chain links TRBV3-1 (or the pseudogene TRBV3-2) with TRBJ2-4; 12 nucleotides line up with TRBD2. Germline-derived CDR1 and CDR2 are LGHDT and YNNKEL (reference sequence). V trimming: 3 bases; J trimming: 7 bases; junction bases outside the gene matches: 1. This CDR3 is 14 amino acids long. The CDR3 DNA reads TGTGCCAGCAGCCATACTAGCGGGAGGAACATTCAGTACTTC. Translation: CASSHTSGRNIQYF.

The chain links TRBV5-1 to TRBJ2-1; 13 bases agree with TRBD2. Trimming removed 0 bases from V and 5 bases from J; junction bases left unmatched: 2. CDR1 SGHRS and CDR2 YFSETQ come from the germline V gene. The CDR3 extends over 16 amino acids. Here the CDR3 DNA reads TGCGCCAGCAGCTTGGAACTAGCGGGAGGGAACAATGAGCAGTTCTTC. Protein product: CASSLELAGGNNEQFF.

The V call is TRBV19, the J call TRBJ1-6; weak D call: TRBD1 (6 bases). Germline CDR1 is LNHDA and CDR2 is SQIVND (reference sequence). CDR3 length equals 15 residues. The CDR3 sequence: CATNGGRSWNSPLHF. CDR3 coding DNA: TGTGCAACTAACGGGGGGCGCAGCTGGAATTCACCCCTCCACTTT.

This sequence joins TRBV6-2 or TRBV6-3 and TRBJ1-6; D remains unclear. V was clipped by 0 bases and J by 0 bases, with 6 bases between them. The CDR3 sequence is 16 residues long. Germline V gives CDR1 MNHEY, CDR2 SVGEGT. DNA for the CDR3: TGTGCCAGCAGTTACTCGGGGAGCTCCTATAATTCACCCCTCCACTTT. This codes for CASSYSGSSYNSPLHF.

The chain has TRBV5-6 and TRBJ2-2; 11 nucleotides line up with TRBD1. Unmatched junction bases numbered 11, after V lost 6 bases and J lost 4 bases. Germline CDR1 reads SGHDT; CDR2 reads YYEEEE. This CDR3 comprises 17 residues. The CDR3 sequence: CASIRMWDRGSTGELFF. Written as DNA, the CDR3 is TGTGCCAGCATCAGGATGTGGGACAGGGGGAGCACCGGGGAGCTGTTTTTT.

The chain uses TRBV6-5 and TRBJ1-3; unclear D gene. Germline loops: CDR1 MNHEY, CDR2 SVGAGI. Trimming took 9 bases from V and 0 from J, leaving 12 bases between them. The CDR3 length is 14 residues. The DNA of the CDR3 is TGTGCCAGTAATCGGGGAGCCTCTGGAAACACCATATATTTT. It yields the protein CASNRGASGNTIYF.

The gene calls are TRBV19 and TRBJ1-2; D possibly corresponds to TRBD1 (6 bases). Germline-derived CDR1 and CDR2 are LNHDA and SQIVND (reference sequence). The V and J ends lost 5 bases and 5 bases respectively, with 15 bases between them. The CDR3 is 14 residues long. CDR3 coding DNA: TGTGCCAGTAGTTCGTGGACAGCCCAGTATGGCTACACCTTC. Amino acids: CASSSWTAQYGYTF.

CDR3 in amino acids: CASSIEGSKSYEQYF. CDR3 DNA: TGTGCCAGCAGCATTGAGGGAAGTAAGTCCTACGAGCAGTACTTC. The chain has TRBV6-5 and TRBJ2-7, with D possibly matching TRBD2 (5 bases). Germline CDR1 and CDR2: MNHEY and SVGAGI. The CDR3 runs to 15 residues. Trimming left V 6 bases short and J 1 base short, with 16 bases between.

This clone came up a few times. The rearrangement uses TRBV5-1 and TRBJ2-1; TRBD1 agrees at 7 bases. Germline V CDR1 and CDR2: SGHRS, YFSETQ. After removal of 2 bases from V and 15 bases from J, the junction contained 14 bases not matched to a gene. The CDR3 runs to 14 residues. The CDR3 bases are TGCGCCAGCAGCTTAACTCAATCCACAGGGGTTGCGTTCTTC. It is translated as CASSLTQSTGVAFF.